One sample yielded the 22 T cell receptor beta chains listed below, sequenced in a study of T-cell memory formation after mild COVID-19. TCRdb processed the 5' RACE reads anew with MiXCR; each CDR3 protein has one entry. The sample contains 350,000 or so distinct CDR3 sequences, 21% of which appear only once. The sequenced sample was PBMCs or a T cell subset sorted from them (not recorded which). Receptors originate from an adult woman who had mild COVID-19 (a few samples of this study predate the infection). Cell type and time point are not known.

A few counts support this clonotype. V is TRBV19 and J is TRBJ1-1; 8 bases agree with TRBD1. The CDR3 totals 14 residues. Germline V lookup: CDR1 LNHDA, CDR2 SQIVND (reference sequence). The V segment lost 7 bases and the J segment 1 base; nucleotides outside the gene matches: 5. CDR3 DNA sequence: TGTGCCAGTATTCTCACAGGGGGGAACACTGAAGCTTTCTTT. Encoded protein: CASILTGGNTEAFF.

The gene calls are TRBV12-3 or TRBV12-4 and TRBJ2-1; no reliable D call. The V gene lost 4 bases and the J gene lost 4 bases, with 8 bases spanning the gap. The CDR3 runs to 13 residues. The DNA of the CDR3 is TGTGCCAGCAGTTATGACTCGTACAATGAGCAGTTCTTC. Translated: CASSYDSYNEQFF.

This clonotype appeared a few times. V gene TRBV7-6 combines with J gene TRBJ2-5, with D tentatively TRBD1 (6 bases). The V gene's germline CDR1 is SGHVS and CDR2 FNYEAQ. Trimming removed 2 bases from V and 2 bases from J, with 21 bases in between. The CDR3 extends over 18 amino acids. CDR3 residues: CASSLTFEFIRGQETQYF. CDR3 coding DNA: TGTGCCAGCAGCTTAACCTTCGAATTCATCAGGGGACAAGAGACCCAGTACTTC.

The V and J genes are TRBV2 and TRBJ2-5; 10 nucleotides match TRBD1. This CDR3 has 15 amino acids. Looked up from germline, CDR1 is SNHLY and CDR2 is FYNNEI. V was pared by 0 bases and J by 5 bases, with 3 bases of the junction left unmatched. CDR3 amino acids: CASSEARTGGETQYF. The CDR3, as DNA: TGTGCCAGCAGTGAAGCGCGGACAGGGGGGGAGACCCAGTACTTC.

The rearrangement uses TRBV5-6 and TRBJ1-5, with TRBD1 as a possible D gene (5 bases). The germline V gene encodes CDR1 SGHDT and CDR2 YYEEEE. The CDR3 is made up of 14 amino acids. Between the trimmed V and J ends, which lost 3 bases and 9 bases, there was a span of 16 bases. CDR3 sequence (DNA): TGTGCCAGCAGCTCCCGGGGGTCCCCGGGGCCCCAGCATTTT. The encoded protein is CASSSRGSPGPQHF.

The sample holds a few counts of this clonotype. A read error may be the cause here, since a much bigger clone is one base away. The CDR3 sequence is CASSLGHEQFF. The CDR3 region has the DNA TGTGCCAGCAGCTTAGGTCATGAGCAGTTCTTC. The chain carries TRBV7-9 and TRBJ2-1; D is unclear. From germline, CDR1 is SEHNR and CDR2 FQNEAQ (reference sequence). Trimming shortened V by 1 base and J by 8 bases, and 3 bases separated the two germline ends. There are 11 residues in the CDR3.

V gene TRBV11-2 combines with J gene TRBJ2-1; TRBD2 aligns across 7 bases. The trim removed 5 bases at V and 9 bases at J, leaving 7 bases unmatched. The CDR3 covers 13 residues. CDR1 and CDR2 from the germline V gene are SGHAT and FQNNGV. The CDR3 region is CASSPGGAGEQFF. Here the CDR3 DNA reads TGTGCCAGCAGCCCGGGGGGAGCGGGTGAGCAGTTCTTC.

The chain recombines TRBV27 with TRBJ2-1; 8 positions match TRBD2. Germline trimming cut 5 bases from V and 10 bases from J; bases unmatched to any gene: 7. The CDR3 totals 13 residues. From germline, CDR1 is MNHEY and CDR2 SMNVEV (reference sequence). For the CDR3, the DNA is TGTGCCAGCAGTGGTAGCGGGATAGGCGAGCAGTTCTTC. It codes for CASSGSGIGEQFF.

The chain couples TRBV20-1 to TRBJ2-7; 8 bases line up with TRBD2. J lost 7 bases, V lost 3 bases, and 8 bases had no gene match. The CDR3 is 13 residues long. The germline gives CDR1 DFQATT, CDR2 SNEGSKA (reference sequence). This chain's CDR3 is CSASPTSGLEQYF. CDR3 nucleotides: TGCAGTGCTAGCCCCACTAGCGGCCTGGAGCAGTACTTC.

This chain links TRBV24-1 with TRBJ2-1; 9 bases match TRBD1. The CDR3 spans 15 residues. The V segment lost 4 bases and the J segment 6 bases; nucleotides outside the gene matches: 6. Germline V lookup: CDR1 KGHDR, CDR2 SFDVKD. The CDR3 DNA is TGTGCCACCAGTGACCTCGGGACAGGGCCCAATGAGCAGTTCTTC. It yields the protein CATSDLGTGPNEQFF.

This clonotype was detected a few times. CDR3 sequence reads: CASSPRSSDTEAFF. The CDR3 DNA is TGTGCCAGCAGCCCCCGTTCGTCTGACACTGAAGCTTTCTTT. The V gene is TRBV7-8, the J gene TRBJ1-1; no definite D call. Germline loops: CDR1 SGHVS, CDR2 FQNEAQ. The CDR3 contains 14 residues. Trimming took off 5 bases at V and 3 bases at J, with 13 bases between the two ends.

The J gene is TRBJ2-1, the V gene TRBV18; the D gene is possibly TRBD2 (6 bases). The CDR3 runs 18 residues. With 3 bases removed from V and 4 bases from J, the gap between germline ends came to 22 bases. Looked up from germline, CDR1 is KGHSH and CDR2 is LQKENI. The CDR3 loop is CASSPQTRLVSVYNEQFF. Written as DNA, the CDR3 is TGTGCCAGCTCACCCCAAACCAGACTAGTATCGGTTTACAATGAGCAGTTCTTC.

The chain uses TRBV5-1 and TRBJ2-2; no definite D call. Per the germline V gene, CDR1 is SGHRS and CDR2 is YFSETQ. This CDR3 region has 15 residues. V lost 4 bases, J lost 0 bases, and 10 bases lay in between. CDR3 loop: CASSTRVANTGELFF. CDR3 nucleotides: TGCGCCAGCAGCACAAGGGTCGCGAACACCGGGGAGCTGTTTTTT.

This clonotype was detected a few times. V usage is TRBV4-2 and J usage is TRBJ2-3; D is undetermined. This CDR3 region has 13 residues. With 4 bases removed from V and 1 base from J, the gap between germline ends came to 6 bases. Germline V gene sequence: CDR1 LGHNA, CDR2 YNFKEQ. The CDR3 region has the DNA TGTGCCAGCAGCCCCTGGCGCACAGATACGCAGTATTTT. Its protein is CASSPWRTDTQYF.

This clonotype was detected ten times or more. J is TRBJ2-2 and V is TRBV6-5, with 9 bases that match TRBD2. Germline CDR1 and CDR2: MNHEY and SVGAGI. The CDR3 has 17 residues. The V segment lost 0 bases and the J segment 4 bases; nucleotides outside the gene matches: 6. The chain's CDR3 is CASSYSIAGEGTGELFF. In DNA form, the CDR3 reads TGTGCCAGCAGTTACTCGATAGCGGGGGAGGGCACCGGGGAGCTGTTTTTT.

This clonotype came up a few times. The chain joins TRBV13 to TRBJ2-2; weak D call: TRBD2 (5 bases). Germline V CDR1 and CDR2: PRHDT, FYEKMQ (reference sequence). V was cut by 1 base and J by 4 bases, with 10 bases left in between. The CDR3 runs 15 residues. In nucleotides, the CDR3 is TGTGCCAGCAGCTTAGCCGGGATATCCACCGGGGAGCTGTTTTTT. Its protein is CASSLAGISTGELFF.

In its sample, this clonotype was seen a few times. The genes are TRBV20-1 and TRBJ2-3; 7 nucleotides line up with TRBD2. The germline CDR1 and CDR2 sequences are DFQATT and SNEGSKA (reference sequence). This CDR3 spans 14 amino acids. V lost 3 bases and J lost 1; bases outside the gene matches: 4. The CDR3 reads CSARITSGTDTQYF. The CDR3, as DNA: TGCAGTGCTAGGATTACTAGCGGCACAGATACGCAGTATTTT.

This chain connects TRBV20-1 to TRBJ2-7; 10 nucleotides line up with TRBD2. CDR3 size: 14 residues. CDR1 DFQATT and CDR2 SNEGSKA come from the germline V gene (reference sequence). V was pared by 6 bases and J by 0 bases, with 5 bases of the junction left unmatched. The CDR3 sequence is CSAIAGGLSYEQYF. The CDR3 DNA reads TGCAGTGCGATAGCGGGAGGACTCTCCTACGAGCAGTACTTC.

J is TRBJ1-1 and V is TRBV5-1; maybe TRBD1 (5 bases). Trimming pared 4 bases from V and 0 bases from J, leaving 25 bases between. There are 19 residues in the CDR3. In germline, CDR1 is SGHRS, CDR2 YFSETQ. The CDR3 loop is CASSKKWDSEGNMNTEAFF. The DNA of the CDR3 is TGCGCCAGCAGCAAAAAATGGGACTCAGAGGGGAACATGAACACTGAAGCTTTCTTT. Variable domain in full (rest from reference TRBV5-1 and TRBJ1-1): KAGVTQTPRYLIKTRGQQVTLSCSPISGHRSVSWYQQTPGQGLQFLFEYFSETQRNKGNFPGRFSGRQFSNSRSEMNVSTLELGDSALYLCASSKKWDSEGNMNTEAFFGQGTRLTVV.

This clonotype was observed a few times. The chain carries TRBV4-3 and TRBJ2-2, with D tentatively TRBD2 (6 bases). Germline CDR1 reads LGHNA; CDR2 reads YSLEER. The ends were cut back, 0 bases at V and 4 bases at J, with 9 bases in the middle. CDR3 length: 15 amino acids. Here the CDR3 reads CASSQDGGGTGELFF. In DNA form, the CDR3 reads TGCGCCAGCAGCCAAGACGGGGGAGGCACCGGGGAGCTGTTTTTT.

This clonotype was seen only once. The rearrangement uses TRBV6-6 and TRBJ1-2; 8 bases fit TRBD1. The V gene end was trimmed by 6 bases and the J gene end by 7 bases; junction bases not matched to a gene: 4. CDR1 MNHNY and CDR2 SVGAGI come from the germline V gene (reference sequence). The CDR3 totals 12 residues. CDR3 DNA: TGTGCCAGCAGCAATACAGGGGGTGGCTACACCTTC. This encodes CASSNTGGGYTF.

This clonotype was counted a few times. V gene TRBV6-2 or TRBV6-3 combines with J gene TRBJ2-7; perhaps TRBD2 as D (7 bases). The CDR3 consists of 14 residues. CDR1 and CDR2 (germline): MNHEY, SVGEGT. Trimming took 1 base from V and 6 from J, leaving 13 bases between them. In nucleotides, the CDR3 is TGTGCCAGCAGTTACTTGCGGGGGCCGAGCGAGCAGTACTTC. Amino acids: CASSYLRGPSEQYF.